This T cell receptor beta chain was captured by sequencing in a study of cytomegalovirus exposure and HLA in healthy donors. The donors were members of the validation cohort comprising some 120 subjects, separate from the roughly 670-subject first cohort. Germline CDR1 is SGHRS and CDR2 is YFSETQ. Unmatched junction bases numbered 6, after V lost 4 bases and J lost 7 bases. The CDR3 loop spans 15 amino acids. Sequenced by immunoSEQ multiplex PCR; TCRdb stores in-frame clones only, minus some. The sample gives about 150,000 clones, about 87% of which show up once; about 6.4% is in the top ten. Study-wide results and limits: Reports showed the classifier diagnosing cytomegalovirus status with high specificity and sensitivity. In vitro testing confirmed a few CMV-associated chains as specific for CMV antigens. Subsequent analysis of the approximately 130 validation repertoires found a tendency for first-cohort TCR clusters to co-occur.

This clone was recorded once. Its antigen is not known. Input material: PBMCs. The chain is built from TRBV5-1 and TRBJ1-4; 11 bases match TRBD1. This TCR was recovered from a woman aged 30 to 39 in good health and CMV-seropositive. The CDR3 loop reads CASSHGTGGSEKLFF. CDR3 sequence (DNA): TGCGCCAGCAGCCATGGGACAGGGGGTAGTGAAAAACTGTTTTTT.